Reported below is one T cell receptor beta chain. What it binds is not known. Random hexamers primed reverse transcription of 0.5 to 1 ug RNA. One entry per CDR3 protein results from TCRdb running MiXCR on the immunoSEQ multiplex PCR reads. Here the sample spans some 96,000 distinct CDR3 sequences, approximately 95% being singletons. This specimen belongs to a study of CD8 T cells in Susac syndrome. Points from the study as a whole: Total CD8+ repertoires held 15 to 20 Susac-specific public clones, while CD8+ TEMRA repertoires held a few.

The CDR3 sequence is 13 residues long. Germline lookup yields CDR1 KGHDR and CDR2 SFDVKD. V was trimmed by 7 bases and J by 1 base, leaving 8 bases between them. The authors negatively isolated CD8+ and CD4+ T cells and FACS-enriched TEMRA cells. Specimen: CD8+ T cells from PBMCs. This chain joins TRBV24-1 and TRBJ2-3; D call uncertain. The receptor comes from a human donor with Susac syndrome. The DNA for the CDR3 is TGTGCCACCAGGGAAGGAGGCACAGATACGCAGTATTTT. Encoded protein: CATREGGTDTQYF.